Given below is one T cell receptor beta chain in context. The protocol was immunoSEQ multiplex PCR, while the TCRdb copy is restricted to in-frame clones and leaves out a portion. The sample contains tens of thousands of clones, under 90% of which appear only once. The CDR3 totals 13 residues. The ends were cut back, 5 bases at V and 8 bases at J, with 10 bases in the middle. Germline loops: CDR1 SGHTA, CDR2 FQGNSA. This record comes from a study of OX40 agonist ivuxolimab in advanced cancers. Turning to the study itself: Prior therapy, whether anti-PD-1, anti-PD-L1 or anti-CTLA-4, was allowed, and less than 45% had some.

The TCR was taken from an adult with an advanced solid tumor such as melanoma, head and neck, liver or kidney cancer. Sequenced material: CD4+ or CD8+ T cells sorted from blood, taken in a trial of the OX40 agonist ivuxolimab. This sequence joins TRBV7-2 and TRBJ1-6; D call uncertain. The CDR3 is CASSPGLDSPLHF. CDR3 DNA sequence: TGTGCCAGCAGCCCCGGGTTGGATTCACCCCTCCACTTT.